This is a list of T cell receptor beta chains from one sample in a study of shared clonotypes between healthy human individuals. Measured with immunoSEQ multiplex PCR; TCRdb has only the in-frame clones, and not every one. The sample shows approximately 510,000 clones, 79% of them seen only once. Sequenced material: PBMCs. These receptors were taken from a woman in her thirties or forties in good health. Some clones in this sample may be carry-over from other donors' samples. The conserved cysteine and the conserved F or W are not part of the CDR3 here. A D gene is named only where the DNA matches it firmly.

>TRBV7-2|TRBD2
ASSLDPGLAGDTDTQY
>TRBV7-8|TRBD2
ASSPTSGRALDEQY
>TRBV7-2|.
ASTRWASYEQY
>TRBV19|TRBD2
ASTSRGLARDYNEQF
>TRBV7-2|.
ASSSGHRTDTQY
>TRBV5-6|TRBD2
ASSLASGRVLSYNEQF
>TRBV7-3|TRBD1
ASSLDRDETQY
>TRBV5-1|.
ASSLDGNSPLH
>TRBV18|TRBD1
ASSQDRGYRLEQF
>TRBV5-8|.
ASSARTEAQETQY
>TRBV6-6|.
ASSNTATNEKLF
>TRBV4-1|.
ASSQGPAQGSEQY
>TRBV29-1|TRBD1
SVRTGVNYGYT
>TRBV10-3|.
AIGVFRDGSYEQY
>TRBV7-2|.
ASSHGGGEQY
>TRBV2|.
ASSDSGGQPQH
>TRBV19|TRBD2
ASSGGEVLYNEQF
>TRBV9|.
ASSVALQETQY
>TRBV6-1|TRBD1
ASSSPDRVGNTIY
>TRBV18|.
ASSPMALGEQY
>TRBV7-2|.
ASSSPSGSYEQY
>TRBV15|TRBD1
ATSRLYSGTGSEQY
>TRBV6-5|.
ASSYDRYNEQF
>TRBV30|.
AWSEDNNSGNTIY
>TRBV27|.
ASSAGRHQNEAF
>TRBV18|.
ASSLPLGSSYNEQF
>TRBV5-1|.
ASSLEAGSRETQY
>TRBV5-6|TRBD1
ASSRGQGARGRSEKLF
>TRBV29-1|.
SVLLSGNTIY
>TRBV30|.
AYHRDRREAF
>TRBV7-7|.
ASSLNPITDTQY
>TRBV4-1|.
ASSRQNENSPETQY
>TRBV6-4|TRBD2
ASSDGSGSSDTQY
>TRBV5-4|.
ASSLDNSGNTIY
>TRBV2|.
ASSEFLGGYTIY
>TRBV2|.
ASRKEGETQY
>TRBV9|.
ASSAGLSESTDTQY
>TRBV19|TRBD2
ASSIPGLAGAEQY
>TRBV28|TRBD2
ASSFGGRAYNEQF
>TRBV7-9|.
AMGGTNEKLF
>TRBV9|TRBD2
ASSANIGTSGRVGYNEQF
>TRBV28|TRBD2
ASSFPLLAGWGNEQF
>TRBV7-7|.
ASSLGWKNQPQH
>TRBV18|TRBD1
ASSPEDRVHNEQF
>TRBV7-3|TRBD2
ASSLGEGHEQY
>TRBV10-3|.
AISESETQNSNQPQH
>TRBV6-1|TRBD2
ASATSGSLSYEQY
>TRBV7-9|.
ASSPRTSRISYEQY
>TRBV18|TRBD1
ASSTYRDRDNEQF
>TRBV18|.
ASSPGNSNQPQH
>TRBV27|.
ASSPTRTLYEQY
>TRBV27|.
ASSLTGRSYEQY
>TRBV2|TRBD1
ASQGETYNEQF
>TRBV28|TRBD2
ASSRTSGTPYNEQF